The 28 T cell receptor beta chains below all came from one sample that was sequenced in a study of blood T cell repertoires in COVID-19. Clones were sequenced by immunoSEQ multiplex PCR, and TCRdb holds only the in-frame ones, with some missing. This sample has 210,000 or so clones, with about 90% found just once. Sequenced sample: peripheral blood. All receptors derive from a man in his forties or fifties with active or convalescent COVID-19.

Only one count was recorded for this clone. The rearrangement links TRBV24-1 to TRBJ1-2, with a possible D match to TRBD1 (6 bases). The CDR3 consists of 15 residues. V lost 1 base, J lost 4 bases, and 12 bases lay in between. Germline CDR1 reads KGHDR; CDR2 reads SFDVKD. CDR3 DNA: TGTGCCACCAGTGATTTACAGGGTTTCAGCTATGGCTACACCTTC. Amino acids: CATSDLQGFSYGYTF.

This clone appeared a few times. The chain couples TRBV7-9 to TRBJ2-4; TRBD1 agrees at 9 bases. The CDR3 covers 17 residues. Trimming took 5 bases from V and 0 from J; bases not matched to a gene: 8. Germline V gives CDR1 SEHNR, CDR2 FQNEAQ (reference sequence). The CDR3 is CASSHRDRVLAKNIQYF. Written as DNA, the CDR3 is TGTGCCAGCAGCCATCGGGACAGGGTTTTAGCCAAAAACATTCAGTACTTC.

The chain has TRBV28 and TRBJ1-2; D is uncertain. V dropped 9 bases and J dropped 3 bases, with 11 bases sitting between them. This CDR3 is built from 12 residues. The V gene's germline CDR1 is MDHEN and CDR2 SYDVKM. CDR3 in amino acids: CASSPDYYGYTF. In nucleotides, the CDR3 is TGTGCCAGTTCCCCCGACTACTATGGCTACACCTTC.

This chain joins TRBV29-1 and TRBJ2-7, with D unresolved. Germline CDR1 is SQVTM and CDR2 is ANQGSEA. Trimming pared 6 bases from V and 3 bases from J, leaving 9 bases between. CDR3 size: 11 residues. CDR3 in amino acids: CSVQVGYEQYF. CDR3 DNA sequence: TGCAGCGTCCAGGTGGGCTACGAGCAGTACTTC.

This chain links TRBV11-2 with TRBJ2-3; TRBD2 matches at 8 bases. This CDR3 is built from 17 residues. Trimming cost V 3 bases and J 4 bases; bases outside gene matches: 12. CDR1 and CDR2 (germline): SGHAT, FQNNGV. The CDR3 loop is CASSLEIAGGPADTQYF. The CDR3 DNA reads TGTGCCAGCAGCTTGGAGATCGCGGGGGGACCCGCAGATACGCAGTATTTT.

V usage is TRBV24-1 and J usage is TRBJ2-7; 10 nucleotides agree with TRBD1. V lost 2 bases to trimming and J lost 3 bases; unmatched junction nucleotides: 3. Germline CDR1 and CDR2: KGHDR and SFDVKD. The length of the CDR3 is 15 residues. CDR3 coding DNA: TGTGCCACCAGTGATTCCCGGACAGGGGGCTACGAGCAGTACTTC. Translation: CATSDSRTGGYEQYF.

In DNA form, the CDR3 reads TGTGCCAGCTCACGGGCCTGGACAGGTATGAACACTGAAGCTTTCTTT. Translating it yields CASSRAWTGMNTEAFF. J is TRBJ1-1 and V is TRBV18; 7 bases align to TRBD1. Germline CDR1 reads KGHSH; CDR2 reads LQKENI. Germline trimming cut 4 bases from V and 0 bases from J; bases unmatched to any gene: 8. The CDR3 consists of 16 residues.

The rearrangement uses TRBV24-1 and TRBJ2-5, with 10 bases that match TRBD2. Trimming at V came to 1 base and at J to 4 bases, leaving 2 bases not matched to a gene. CDR3 length equals 15 residues. The germline V gene has CDR1 KGHDR and CDR2 SFDVKD. The CDR3 spells CATSDLASGGETQYF. The CDR3 DNA follows: TGTGCCACCAGTGATTTAGCTAGCGGGGGAGAGACCCAGTACTTC.

The rearrangement joins TRBV2 to TRBJ2-5, with 9 bases that match TRBD2. Germline CDR1 is SNHLY and CDR2 is FYNNEI. CDR3 size: 15 residues. J lost 2 bases, V lost 10 bases, and 11 bases had no gene match. CDR3 amino acids: CATGGLAGSQETQYF. CDR3 DNA: TGTGCCACCGGAGGGCTAGCGGGGTCACAAGAGACCCAGTACTTC.

This rearrangement joins TRBV28 to TRBJ2-3; D perhaps matches TRBD2 (7 bases). Trimming left V 2 bases short and J 5 bases short, with 23 bases between. The germline gives CDR1 MDHEN, CDR2 SYDVKM. This CDR3 is built from 18 residues. The CDR3 DNA reads as TGTGCCAGCAGTTTAGGGCCTGGGGGGGCGCGAGACGGAGATACGCAGTATTTT. As protein: CASSLGPGGARDGDTQYF.

The gene calls are TRBV28 and TRBJ1-4; D uncertain. V shed 8 bases and J shed 7 bases, with 20 bases lying between them. Per the germline V gene, CDR1 is MDHEN and CDR2 is SYDVKM. The CDR3 is made up of 15 amino acids. CDR3 amino acids: CASYQKTSAGEKLFF. In DNA, the CDR3 is TGTGCCAGCTACCAGAAGACGTCGGCGGGTGAAAAACTGTTTTTT.

CDR3 nucleotides: TGTGCCAGCAGCCAACTTTGGGGCACCACTGAAGCTTTCTTT. Its protein product is CASSQLWGTTEAFF. This chain uses TRBV3-1 (or the pseudogene TRBV3-2) with TRBJ1-1, with TRBD1 as a possible D gene (5 bases). Germline CDR1 is LGHDT and CDR2 is YNNKEL (reference sequence). CDR3 length equals 14 residues. The germline V and J ends were trimmed by 2 bases and 4 bases, with 11 bases remaining between them.

The chain employs TRBV19 and TRBJ1-4; 7 bases line up with TRBD1. The CDR3 has 14 residues. Germline V gene lookup returns CDR1 LNHDA and CDR2 SQIVND (reference sequence). J gave up 5 bases and V 5 bases, and 5 bases lay outside the gene matches. The CDR3, as DNA: TGTGCCAGTAGTTCGACAGGGCCGAATGAAAAACTGTTTTTT. Residues: CASSSTGPNEKLFF.

The chain carries TRBV27 and TRBJ1-2; 7 bases map to TRBD1. Germline trimming cut 2 bases from V and 5 bases from J; bases unmatched to any gene: 8. The CDR3 spans 15 residues. The germline V gene encodes CDR1 MNHEY and CDR2 SMNVEV (reference sequence). Here the CDR3 reads CASSLAGTDSYGYTF. CDR3 nucleotides: TGTGCCAGCAGTTTAGCAGGGACAGATTCTTATGGCTACACCTTC.

About this clone itself: Other DNA sequences within the sample encode an identical CDR3. This chain connects TRBV18 to TRBJ2-5, with D unclear. V was clipped by 0 bases and J by 5 bases, with 7 bases between them. Germline CDR1 KGHSH, CDR2 LQKENI. The CDR3 spans 13 residues. In DNA, the CDR3 is TGTGCCAGCTCACCACCCTCCAGGGAGACCCAGTACTTC. Translated: CASSPPSRETQYF. Complete variable domain (other parts from reference TRBV18 and TRBJ2-5): NAGVMQNPRHLVRRRGQEARLRCSPMKGHSHVYWYRQLPEEGLKFMVYLQKENIIDESGMPKERFSAEFPKEGPSILRIQQVVRGDSAAYFCASSPPSRETQYFGPGTRLLVL.

This clone has only a few counts. The chain has TRBV6-4 and TRBJ1-2; TRBD1 matches at 9 bases. Per germline, CDR1 MRHNA and CDR2 SNTAGT. This CDR3 spans 14 amino acids. V dropped 6 bases and J dropped 3; count of bases not matched to a gene: 5. CDR3 sequence: CASRETGGHYGYTF. For the CDR3, the DNA is TGTGCCAGCAGGGAGACAGGGGGGCACTATGGCTACACCTTC.

This clone was picked up one time. The chain combines TRBV24-1 with TRBJ2-2, with 9 bases aligning to TRBD1. Germline CDR1 KGHDR, CDR2 SFDVKD. V was clipped by 4 bases and J by 6 bases; unmatched bases: 11. CDR3 length equals 17 residues. The chain's CDR3 is CATSDSTGGASPGELFF. The CDR3 region has the DNA TGTGCCACCAGTGACTCAACAGGGGGCGCATCCCCCGGGGAGCTGTTTTTT.

V gene TRBV4-1 combines with J gene TRBJ2-7; 8 bases fit TRBD1. Germline V gene data show CDR1 as MGHRA and CDR2 as YSYEKL. There are 14 residues in the CDR3. The V and J ends lost 1 base and 4 bases, in that order; junction bases with no gene match: 3. Here the CDR3 reads CASSQAQGAYEQYF. The CDR3 DNA reads as TGCGCCAGCAGCCAAGCCCAGGGGGCATACGAGCAGTACTTC.

V and J are TRBV6-2 or TRBV6-3 and TRBJ2-7; tentative D call: TRBD1 (6 bases). The CDR3 covers 16 residues. Looked up from germline, CDR1 is MNHEY and CDR2 is SVGEGT. V was cut by 0 bases and J by 3 bases, with 15 bases left in between. This CDR3 is CASSYSLVGGYYEQYF. The CDR3 nucleotides read TGTGCCAGCAGTTACTCCTTAGTTGGGGGCTACTACGAGCAGTACTTC.

The CDR3 protein is CASNPGLNSPLHF. CDR3 bases: TGTGCCAGCAATCCAGGGCTCAATTCACCCCTCCACTTT. This chain connects TRBV3-1 (or the pseudogene TRBV3-2) to TRBJ1-6; tentatively, D is TRBD1 (5 bases). V lost 7 bases and J 7 bases, leaving 11 bases between the germline ends. There are 13 residues in the CDR3. Germline values: CDR1 LGHDT, CDR2 YNNKEL (reference sequence).

For the CDR3, the DNA is TGTGCCAGCAGTTTTGAGGATCAGGGGGCTTATGGCTACACCTTC. Amino acids: CASSFEDQGAYGYTF. The V call is TRBV6-5, the J call TRBJ1-2; TRBD1 aligns across 8 bases. Looked up from germline, CDR1 is MNHEY and CDR2 is SVGAGI. The CDR3 sequence is 15 residues long. V gave up 4 bases and J gave up 5 bases; unmatched junction bases: 9.

The table lists this clone with a count of one. The chain combines TRBV9 with TRBJ1-2; D ambiguous. The CDR3 has 12 residues. Germline CDR1 SGDLS, CDR2 YYNGEE. V lost 3 bases to trimming and J lost 4 bases, with 7 bases between them. The CDR3 nucleotides are TGTGCCAGCAGCGCCGACTTCTATGGCTACACCTTC. It specifies CASSADFYGYTF.

The count of this clone is one. The chain uses TRBV6-5 and TRBJ1-1, with a tentative D call TRBD1 (5 bases). Trimming removed 2 bases at V and 4 bases at J, with 14 bases between. Germline V gene data show CDR1 as MNHEY and CDR2 as SVGAGI. The CDR3 is made up of 15 amino acids. The CDR3: CASSYNLGPSTEAFF. The DNA for the CDR3 is TGTGCCAGCAGTTACAATTTGGGGCCCAGCACTGAAGCTTTCTTT.

The chain has TRBV2 and TRBJ1-1; D might be TRBD1 (5 bases). The V gene lost 9 bases and the J gene lost 10 bases, with 12 bases spanning the gap. From germline, CDR1 is SNHLY and CDR2 FYNNEI. The CDR3 sequence is 10 residues long. The CDR3 DNA is TGTGCCAGTCTACAGGTTGGAGCTTTCTTT. This gives the protein CASLQVGAFF.

In DNA, the CDR3 is TGTGCCAGCAGTAAATCGCCGGGATCTACCGACGAGCAGTACTTC. It codes for CASSKSPGSTDEQYF. This rearrangement joins TRBV2 to TRBJ2-7; TRBD2 might be the D (5 bases). Trimming pared 5 bases from V and 5 bases from J, leaving 19 bases between. This CDR3 has 15 residues. In germline, CDR1 is SNHLY, CDR2 FYNNEI. Full variable domain (rest looked up from reference TRBV2 and TRBJ2-7): EPEVTQTPSHQVTQMGQEVILRCVPISNHLYFYWYRQILGQKVEFLVSFYNNEISEKSEIFDDQFSVERPDGSNFTLKIRSTKLEDSAMYFCASSKSPGSTDEQYFGPGTRLTVT.

The chain joins TRBV10-2 to TRBJ1-3; TRBD1 matches 10 bases. The CDR3 totals 15 residues. The germline gives CDR1 WSHSY, CDR2 SAAADI. Trimming cost V 10 bases and J 0 bases; bases outside gene matches: 6. The chain's CDR3 is CATGTGDYSGNTIYF. CDR3 sequence (DNA): TGCGCCACCGGGACAGGGGACTACTCTGGAAACACCATATATTTT.

This clone was counted once. The chain joins TRBV2 to TRBJ1-2; D may be TRBD1 (6 bases). The CDR3 sequence is 13 residues long. Germline V gives CDR1 SNHLY, CDR2 FYNNEI. V dropped 6 bases and J dropped 4 bases, with 12 bases sitting between them. The CDR3 loop is CASSPRTAYGYTF. In DNA, the CDR3 is TGTGCCAGCAGCCCCCGGACAGCCTATGGCTACACCTTC.

The V call is TRBV3-1 (or the pseudogene TRBV3-2), the J call TRBJ2-5; TRBD1 is a possible D gene (6 bases). The V gene's germline CDR1 is LGHDT and CDR2 YNNKEL (reference sequence). This CDR3 has 13 amino acids. The germline V and J ends were trimmed by 2 bases and 7 bases, with 11 bases remaining between them. The CDR3 DNA reads as TGTGCCAGCAGCCAAAGGGGGTCCCGGACCCAGTACTTC. Its translation: CASSQRGSRTQYF.